The T cell receptor (beta chain) under discussion was sequenced for a study of prognosis after radiotherapy for stage I lung cancer. Study-wide background: Enrolled patients (approximately 13 men, 6 women) had a median age of roughly 74 years and an age range of about 53 to 90 years. Progression was not significant in approximately 15 patients, whereas several developed distant metastases (median around seven months) after radiotherapy. The biologically effective dose of the SBRT radiotherapy was at least 100 Gy, given over 3 to 5 fractions.

This clonotype was detected only once. Its antigen is currently unknown. This CDR3 is built from 15 residues. V lost 5 bases and J lost 6, with 18 bases in between. Germline V gene lookup returns CDR1 MDHEN and CDR2 SYDVKM. From genomic DNA, two-round multiplex PCR was used to amplify TCR beta CDR3. Individual primers that were specific to each TRBV and TRBJ gene served in first-round PCR. MiXCR was run by TCRdb on the multiplex PCR reads, yielding one entry per CDR3 protein. In the table there are tens of thousands of distinct CDR3 sequences, 43% of which are singletons. Whole-study results and caveats: Among patients who developed distant metastases, Shannon entropy after stereotactic body radiation therapy was lower.

The rearrangement joins TRBV28 to TRBJ2-3; D is perhaps TRBD1 (5 bases). The TCR sequence derives from a donor older than 45 with non-small cell lung cancer. The sequences come from PBMCs, collected before or after stereotactic body radiation therapy (not recorded which). The CDR3 spells CASSTPDISIDTQYF. The CDR3 DNA reads as TGTGCCAGCAGTACGCCGGACATTTCCATTGATACGCAGTATTTT. Filled out from reference TRBV28 and TRBJ2-3, the complete variable domain reads DVKVTQSSRYLVKRTGEKVFLECVQDMDHENMFWYRQDPGLGLRLIYFSYDVKMKEKGDIPEGYSVSREKKERFSLILESASTNQTSMYLCASSTPDISIDTQYFGPGTRLTVL.